The sequence of this TCR beta chain was determined in a study of PD-L1 blockade in urothelial cancer. Study overall: Patients' atezolizumab regimen, 1,200 mg intravenously every 3 weeks, began in the mid-2010s.

TCRdb's copy holds only in-frame clones and misses some; the assay was immunoSEQ multiplex PCR. The table includes approximately 51,000 clones, 86% detected once. V was cut by 4 bases and J by 6 bases, with 17 bases left in between. In germline, CDR1 is SQVTM, CDR2 ANQGSEA. The CDR3 consists of 14 residues. This specimen was PBMCs, taken around atezolizumab (anti-PD-L1) treatment. This chain links TRBV29-1 with TRBJ2-3, with D possibly TRBD1 on 6 matching bases. This sequence originates from a man aged 55 to 70 with urothelial cancer. The CDR3 region has the DNA TGCAGCGTTGTAGTTGGACAGATTAGTGATACGCAGTATTTT. The encoded protein is CSVVVGQISDTQYF.